This TCR beta chain was captured by sequencing in a study of blood T cell repertoires in COVID-19 (dated by TCRdb to 2020 to 2021). Background on the whole study: The collaborator samples originated in the United States, Italy and Spain and spanned the acute and convalescent phases of COVID-19. The prospective study material was composed of cDNA or gDNA derived from T cells, B-cell-depleted T cells, or PBMCs. Deeply sampled blood TCRbeta repertoires from subjects exposed to, actively infected with, or recovered from COVID-19 were included in the dataset. The repertoires were released in a freely available public database intended as a resource for research on the immune response to SARS-CoV-2. The samples were drawn from the first 160 participants of the ongoing ImmuneRACE study and from 950 to 1,500 subjects provided by 6 global collaborators. Sample metadata almost always included a de-identified subject ID, COVID-19 status, age in years and sex. Where available, HLA class I and class II types were obtained from metadata supplied by the sample provider rather than from assay-based typing.

Remarks on this clone: This clone's antigen is unknown. No quality values exist for individual bases; no much larger clone is one base distant.

Findings and caveats that apply to the study as a whole: Clinical and demographic metadata were provided uncurated, with the amount varying by source and participant.

Each collaborating institution followed its own protocols to collect whole blood in K2EDTA tubes. For TCRbeta analysis, collaborators shipped samples in one of three forms: frozen whole blood, isolated PBMCs, or DNA extracted from either of those sample types. The CDR3 covers 14 residues, taking in both the cysteine and the phenylalanine. Only the CDR3 part of the read is kept: 42 bases, read in frame from the first base. V is clipped by 0 bases and J by 8 bases, and the sequence between their germline boundaries is 14 bases long. CDR1 is given as SGHRS and CDR2 as YFSETQ, both from the germline V gene. The immunoSEQ Assay, a bias-controlled multiplex PCR, was used to amplify TCRbeta CDR3 regions from genomic DNA. The study's processing was this. The number of nucleated cells in each sample was estimated by amplification of reference gene primers within the assay. To quantify the absolute abundance of each unique TCRbeta CDR3 rearrangement, sequence reads were collapsed and filtered. For each sample, productive Simpson clonality was calculated as the square root of Simpson's diversity index over productive rearrangements. Held by TCRdb, this immuneACCESS table contains in-frame sequences only and omits some clones. Under half of the omission traces to an unresolved V gene where checked; the cause of the rest is unknown. Clone size and V and J calls were adopted from that table, with D and trimming inferred from the DNA. Counted in this sample were under 200,000 clones; around 87% of them appeared once. The ten largest make up roughly 3.9% of the sample.

The sequence joins TRBV5-1 to TRBJ1-1; TRBD1 is a weak D gene call, 5 bases matching. Material: peripheral blood. The receptor was isolated from a man aged 18 to 29 with active or convalescent COVID-19. The DNA sequence is given as TGCGCCAGCAGCTTGGCGGCAGGGCCTAACGAAGCTTTCTTT. It specifies CASSLAAGPNEAFF.